Shown below are 10 T cell receptor beta chains from a single sample sequenced in a study of cytomegalovirus exposure and HLA in healthy donors. PCR was performed using 60 Vbeta and 13 Jbeta primers. The method was immunoSEQ multiplex PCR; TCRdb's version includes in-frame clones alone and lacks a portion of them. The sample lists 110,000 to 150,000 clones, about 72% occurring once. The specimen sequenced was PBMCs. These receptor sequences come from a man aged 55 to 70 in good health and CMV-seronegative.

The V and J genes are TRBV19 and TRBJ2-5, with D possibly TRBD2 on 5 matching bases. The CDR3 sequence is 12 residues long. Trimming shortened V by 6 bases and J by 5 bases, and 10 bases separated the two germline ends. Germline V lookup: CDR1 LNHDA, CDR2 SQIVND (reference sequence). In DNA form, the CDR3 reads TGTGCCAGTAGGAGGGCCGGGGAGACCCAGTACTTC. Amino acids: CASRRAGETQYF. Supplemented by reference TRBV19 and TRBJ2-5, the full variable domain reads DGGITQSPKYLFRKEGQNVTLSCEQNLNHDAMYWYRQDPGQGLRLIYYSQIVNDFQKGDIAEGYSVSREKKESFPLTVTSAQKNPTAFYLCASRRAGETQYFGPGTRLLVL.

There are a few counts of this clone. This chain links TRBV19 with TRBJ1-1; 8 bases line up with TRBD1. The CDR3 has 11 residues. V trimming: 7 bases; J trimming: 8 bases; junction bases outside the gene matches: 3. Germline CDR1 LNHDA, CDR2 SQIVND (reference sequence). The CDR3 DNA reads TGTGCCAGTACCCGGGACAGGGAAGCTTTCTTT. It is translated as CASTRDREAFF.

This clone has only a few counts. This chain connects TRBV19 to TRBJ1-4, with a tentative D call TRBD1 (6 bases). This CDR3 is built from 17 residues. Trimming stripped 4 bases from V and 0 bases from J, with 15 bases between. Germline V gives CDR1 LNHDA, CDR2 SQIVND (reference sequence). The CDR3 DNA reads TGTGCCAGTAGTACCTTGCTGGACAGAGCAACTAATGAAAAACTGTTTTTT. Its translation is CASSTLLDRATNEKLFF.

V and J are TRBV2 and TRBJ2-5; a possible D gene is TRBD1 (5 bases). The V and J ends lost 8 bases and 1 base respectively, with 14 bases between them. This CDR3 comprises 14 residues. Germline CDR1 and CDR2: SNHLY and FYNNEI. The CDR3 reads CASVMSGLQETQYF. The CDR3 DNA reads as TGTGCCAGCGTTATGTCAGGGCTCCAAGAGACCCAGTACTTC.

This clone has just one count. The chain is built from TRBV7-6 and TRBJ2-7, with 10 positions matching TRBD2. Per germline, CDR1 SGHVS and CDR2 FNYEAQ. The CDR3 is 15 residues long. J gave up 5 bases and V 2 bases, and 6 bases lay outside the gene matches. CDR3 sequence (DNA): TGTGCCAGCAGCTTAACCGGGACTAGCGCCCACGAGCAGTACTTC. Translating it yields CASSLTGTSAHEQYF.

The rearrangement uses TRBV5-1 and TRBJ1-2, with a tentative D call TRBD1 (5 bases). Trimming pared 0 bases from V and 11 bases from J, leaving 14 bases between. The CDR3 has 13 amino acids. The germline V gene has CDR1 SGHRS and CDR2 YFSETQ. The CDR3: CASSLAPDGTYTF. In nucleotides, the CDR3 is TGCGCCAGCAGCTTGGCTCCAGACGGGACTTACACCTTC.

This chain joins TRBV5-1 and TRBJ1-1; D possibly corresponds to TRBD1 (5 bases). With 4 bases removed from V and 1 base from J, the gap between germline ends came to 11 bases. This CDR3 spans 14 amino acids. CDR1 and CDR2 from the germline V gene are SGHRS and YFSETQ. For the CDR3, the DNA is TGCGCCAGCAGCGACCTACAGGAGAACACTGAAGCTTTCTTT. This sequence encodes CASSDLQENTEAFF.

The CDR3 coding sequence is TGTGCCAGCTCACCGCAGGGCACAGGGTCGGGCACTGAAGCTTTCTTT. Protein sequence: CASSPQGTGSGTEAFF. This chain joins TRBV18 and TRBJ1-1; D may be TRBD1 (6 bases). The CDR3 extends over 16 amino acids. Germline CDR1 KGHSH, CDR2 LQKENI. V was clipped by 3 bases and J by 4 bases, with 18 bases between them.

This clone turned up a few times. The chain recombines TRBV28 with TRBJ2-1; TRBD2 aligns across 12 bases. Germline CDR1 MDHEN, CDR2 SYDVKM. This CDR3 region has 15 residues. V was clipped by 6 bases and J by 7 bases; unmatched bases: 7. The CDR3 here is CASSETSGRRNEQFF. CDR3 sequence (DNA): TGTGCCAGCAGCGAAACTAGCGGGAGGAGGAATGAGCAGTTCTTC.

This clone came up once. The chain uses TRBV15 and TRBJ1-5; D possibly corresponds to TRBD1 (6 bases). V was pared by 5 bases and J by 0 bases, with 14 bases between. The length of the CDR3 is 16 residues. CDR1 is LNHNV, CDR2 YYDKDF, per germline (reference sequence). This CDR3 is CATSDRTVFSNQPQHF. The CDR3 DNA is TGTGCCACCAGCGACCGGACAGTTTTTAGCAATCAGCCCCAGCATTTT.